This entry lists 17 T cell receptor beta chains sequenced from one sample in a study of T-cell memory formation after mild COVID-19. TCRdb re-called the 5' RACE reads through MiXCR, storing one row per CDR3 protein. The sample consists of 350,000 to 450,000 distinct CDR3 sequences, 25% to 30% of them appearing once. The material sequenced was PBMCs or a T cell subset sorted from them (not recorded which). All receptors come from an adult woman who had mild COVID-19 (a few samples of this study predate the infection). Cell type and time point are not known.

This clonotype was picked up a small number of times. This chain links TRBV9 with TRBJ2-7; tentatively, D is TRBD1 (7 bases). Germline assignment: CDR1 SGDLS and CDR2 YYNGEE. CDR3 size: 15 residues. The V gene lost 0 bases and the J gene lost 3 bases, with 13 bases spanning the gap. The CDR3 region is CASSVGWQGGYEQYF. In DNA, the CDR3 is TGTGCCAGCAGCGTAGGTTGGCAGGGGGGCTACGAGCAGTACTTC.

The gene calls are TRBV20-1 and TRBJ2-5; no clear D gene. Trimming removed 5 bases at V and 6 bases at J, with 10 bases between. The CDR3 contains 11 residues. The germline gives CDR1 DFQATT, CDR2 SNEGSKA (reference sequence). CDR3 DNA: TGCAGTGCTCCTCTATCGAAGACCCAGTACTTC. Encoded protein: CSAPLSKTQYF.

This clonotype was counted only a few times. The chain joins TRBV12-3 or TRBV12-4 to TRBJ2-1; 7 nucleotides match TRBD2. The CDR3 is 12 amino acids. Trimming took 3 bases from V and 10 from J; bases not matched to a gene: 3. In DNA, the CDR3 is TGTGCCAGCAGTTTTGGGGGGGAGGAGCAGTTCTTC. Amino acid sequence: CASSFGGEEQFF.

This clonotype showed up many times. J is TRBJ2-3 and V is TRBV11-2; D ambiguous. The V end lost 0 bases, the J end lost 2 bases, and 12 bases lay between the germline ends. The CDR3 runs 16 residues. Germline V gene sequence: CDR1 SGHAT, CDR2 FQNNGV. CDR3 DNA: TGTGCCAGCAGCTTAGATCGCCCCCCAGCCACAGATACGCAGTATTTT. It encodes CASSLDRPPATDTQYF.

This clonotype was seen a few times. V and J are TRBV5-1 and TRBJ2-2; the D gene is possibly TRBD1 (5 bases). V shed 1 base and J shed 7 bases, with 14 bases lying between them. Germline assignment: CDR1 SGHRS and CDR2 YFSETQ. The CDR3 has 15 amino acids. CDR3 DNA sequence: TGCGCCAGCAGCTTGCGATCAGGGCTCGGCGGGGAGCTGTTTTTT. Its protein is CASSLRSGLGGELFF. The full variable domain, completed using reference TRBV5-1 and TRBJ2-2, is KAGVTQTPRYLIKTRGQQVTLSCSPISGHRSVSWYQQTPGQGLQFLFEYFSETQRNKGNFPGRFSGRQFSNSRSEMNVSTLELGDSALYLCASSLRSGLGGELFFGEGSRLTVL.

The CDR3 loop reads CASSLAPGLAGGSYNEQFF. The CDR3 coding sequence is TGCGCCAGCAGCCTGGCACCGGGACTAGCGGGAGGTTCCTACAATGAGCAGTTCTTC. The V and J genes are TRBV5-1 and TRBJ2-1; 15 nucleotides line up with TRBD2. This CDR3 spans 19 amino acids. Per the germline V gene, CDR1 is SGHRS and CDR2 is YFSETQ. V lost 4 bases and J lost 1; bases outside the gene matches: 9.

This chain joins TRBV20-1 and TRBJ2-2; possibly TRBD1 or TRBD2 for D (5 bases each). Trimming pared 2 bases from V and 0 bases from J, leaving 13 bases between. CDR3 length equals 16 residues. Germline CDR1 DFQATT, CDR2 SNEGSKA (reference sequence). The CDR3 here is CSARSLGVPNTGELFF. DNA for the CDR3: TGCAGTGCTAGAAGTCTGGGGGTCCCGAACACCGGGGAGCTGTTTTTT.

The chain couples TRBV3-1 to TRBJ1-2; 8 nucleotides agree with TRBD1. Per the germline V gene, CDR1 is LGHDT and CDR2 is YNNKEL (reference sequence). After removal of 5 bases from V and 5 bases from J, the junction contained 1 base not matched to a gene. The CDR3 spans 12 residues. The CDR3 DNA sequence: TGTGCCAGCAGCTGGACAGGGTATGGCTACACCTTC. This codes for CASSWTGYGYTF.

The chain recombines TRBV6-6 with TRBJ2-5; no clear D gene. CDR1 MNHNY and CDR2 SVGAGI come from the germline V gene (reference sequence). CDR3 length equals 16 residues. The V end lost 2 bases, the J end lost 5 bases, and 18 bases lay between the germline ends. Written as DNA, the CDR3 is TGTGCCAGCAGTTACGGGAAAGGGTTAGGTTGGGAGACCCAGTACTTC. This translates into CASSYGKGLGWETQYF.

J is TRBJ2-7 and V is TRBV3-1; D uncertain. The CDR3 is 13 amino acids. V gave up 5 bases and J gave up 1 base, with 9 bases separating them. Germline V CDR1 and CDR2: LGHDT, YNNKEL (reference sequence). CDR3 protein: CASSARVSYEQYF. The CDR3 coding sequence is TGTGCCAGCAGCGCAAGGGTTTCCTACGAGCAGTACTTC.

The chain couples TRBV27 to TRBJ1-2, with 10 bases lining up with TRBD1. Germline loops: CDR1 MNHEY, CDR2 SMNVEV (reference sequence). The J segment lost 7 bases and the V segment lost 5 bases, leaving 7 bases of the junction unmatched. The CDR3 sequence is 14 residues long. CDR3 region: CASSPRQGARGYTF. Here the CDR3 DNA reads TGTGCCAGCAGTCCCCGACAGGGGGCACGTGGCTACACCTTC.

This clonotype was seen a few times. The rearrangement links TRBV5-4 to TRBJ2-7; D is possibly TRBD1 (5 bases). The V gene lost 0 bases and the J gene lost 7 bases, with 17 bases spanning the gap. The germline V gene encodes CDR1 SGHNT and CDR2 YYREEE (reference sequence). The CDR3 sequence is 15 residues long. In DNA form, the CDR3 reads TGTGCCAGCAGCTTGGCCAGGACCGCCCCAGGGGAGCAGTACTTC. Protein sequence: CASSLARTAPGEQYF.

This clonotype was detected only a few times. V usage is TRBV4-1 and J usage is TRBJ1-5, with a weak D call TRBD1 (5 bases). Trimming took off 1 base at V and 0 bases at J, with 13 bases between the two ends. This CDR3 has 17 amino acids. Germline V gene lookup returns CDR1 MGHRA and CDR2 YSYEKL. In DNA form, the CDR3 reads TGCGCCAGCAGCCAAGTGGGGGGACGGTCTAGCAATCAGCCCCAGCATTTT. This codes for CASSQVGGRSSNQPQHF.

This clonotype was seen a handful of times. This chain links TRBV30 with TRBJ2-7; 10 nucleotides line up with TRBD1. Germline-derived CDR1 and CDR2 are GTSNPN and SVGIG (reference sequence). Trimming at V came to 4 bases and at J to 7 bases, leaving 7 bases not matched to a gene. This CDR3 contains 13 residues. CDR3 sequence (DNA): TGTGCCTGGATTCGACAGGGGGCTGGTGAGCAGTACTTC. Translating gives CAWIRQGAGEQYF. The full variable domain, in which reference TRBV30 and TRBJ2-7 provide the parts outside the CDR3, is SQTIHQWPATLVQPVGSPLSLECTVEGTSNPNLYWYRQAAGRGLQLLFYSVGIGQISSEVPQNLSASRPQDRQFILSSKKLLLSDSGFYLCAWIRQGAGEQYFGPGTRLTVT.

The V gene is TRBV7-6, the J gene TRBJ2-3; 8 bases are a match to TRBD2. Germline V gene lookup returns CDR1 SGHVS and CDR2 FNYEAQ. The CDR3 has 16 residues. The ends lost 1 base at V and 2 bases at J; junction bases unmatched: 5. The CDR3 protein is CASSLGTSLNTDTQYF. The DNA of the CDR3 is TGTGCCAGCAGCTTAGGGACTAGCCTTAACACAGATACGCAGTATTTT. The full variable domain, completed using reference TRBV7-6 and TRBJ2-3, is GAGVSQSPRYKVTKRGQDVALRCDPISGHVSLYWYRQALGQGPEFLTYFNYEAQQDKSGLPNDRFSAERPEGSISTLTIQRTEQRDSAMYRCASSLGTSLNTDTQYFGPGTRLTVL.

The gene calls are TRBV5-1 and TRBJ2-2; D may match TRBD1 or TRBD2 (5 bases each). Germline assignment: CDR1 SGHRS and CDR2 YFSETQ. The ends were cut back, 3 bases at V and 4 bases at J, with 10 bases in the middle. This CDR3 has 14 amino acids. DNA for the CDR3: TGCGCCAGCAGCTGGGACCGGGGCACCGGGGAGCTGTTTTTT. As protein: CASSWDRGTGELFF.

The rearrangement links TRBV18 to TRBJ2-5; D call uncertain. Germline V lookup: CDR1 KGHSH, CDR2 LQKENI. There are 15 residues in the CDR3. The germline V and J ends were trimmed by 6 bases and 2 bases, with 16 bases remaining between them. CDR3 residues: CASSLRLVIQETQYF. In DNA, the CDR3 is TGTGCCAGCTCCCTGAGATTGGTTATACAAGAGACCCAGTACTTC.